The 18 T cell receptor beta chains below come from one sample, sequenced in a study of blood T cell repertoires in COVID-19. Sequenced by immunoSEQ multiplex PCR; TCRdb stores in-frame clones only, minus some. The repertoire holds about 240,000 clones, with approximately 85% as singletons. Specimen: peripheral blood. These TCRs come from a woman in her fifties or sixties with active or convalescent COVID-19.

V gene TRBV7-3 combines with J gene TRBJ1-4; D gene ambiguous. Germline V CDR1 and CDR2: SGHTA, FQGTGA. V was cut by 8 bases and J by 14 bases, with 15 bases left in between. The CDR3 has 11 amino acids. This CDR3 reads CASRSDRKLFF. As DNA, the CDR3 is TGTGCCAGCCGTAGCGATCGGAAGCTGTTTTTT.

V gene TRBV7-2 combines with J gene TRBJ2-7, with TRBD2 identical over 11 bases. Losses at the gene ends were 4 bases for V and 5 bases for J; bases not matched to a gene: 10. Germline V lookup: CDR1 SGHTA, CDR2 FQGNSA. The CDR3 is 16 residues long. Here the CDR3 reads CASSWYSGGAGNEQYF. The DNA for the CDR3 is TGTGCCAGCAGCTGGTATAGCGGGGGGGCCGGGAACGAGCAGTACTTC.

This chain uses TRBV7-9 with TRBJ2-3; D unresolved. V was pared by 2 bases and J by 6 bases, with 6 bases between. The germline V gene has CDR1 SEHNR and CDR2 FQNEAQ (reference sequence). The CDR3 is 12 residues long. The CDR3 loop reads CASSLSEDTQYF. For the CDR3, the DNA is TGTGCCAGCAGCTTATCCGAGGATACGCAGTATTTT.

This clone has ten or more counts. The chain links TRBV7-8 to TRBJ2-2, with 9 bases identical to TRBD1. There are 16 residues in the CDR3. Germline loops: CDR1 SGHVS, CDR2 FQNEAQ. Unmatched junction bases numbered 9, after V lost 4 bases and J lost 6 bases. The CDR3 spells CASSWGQGGSPGELFF. The CDR3 DNA follows: TGTGCCAGCAGCTGGGGACAGGGCGGGTCGCCCGGGGAGCTGTTTTTT.

The rearrangement uses TRBV7-2 and TRBJ2-2; TRBD1 matches at 8 bases. Losses at the gene ends were 7 bases for V and 5 bases for J; bases not matched to a gene: 18. This CDR3 region has 18 residues. From germline, CDR1 is SGHTA and CDR2 FQGNSA. CDR3 coding DNA: TGTGCCAGCACCCTCCGGGCCAGGGGGCGAGGATGGACCGGGGAGCTGTTTTTT. Translation gives CASTLRARGRGWTGELFF.

The chain uses TRBV30 and TRBJ1-1; D is possibly TRBD1 (6 bases). V lost 7 bases, J lost 0 bases, and 12 bases lay in between. CDR1 is GTSNPN and CDR2 is SVGIG in the germline V gene (reference sequence). The CDR3 has 13 residues. CDR3 loop: CASSGHLNTEAFF. CDR3 in DNA: TGTGCCTCATCGGGACACCTGAACACTGAAGCTTTCTTT.

The chain is built from TRBV28 and TRBJ1-5; TRBD1 matches at 9 bases. The germline CDR1 and CDR2 sequences are MDHEN and SYDVKM. This CDR3 region has 16 residues. V lost 9 bases and J lost 0; bases outside the gene matches: 9. DNA of the CDR3: TGTGCCAGTCTCACAGGGGGCCTATATAGCAATCAGCCCCAGCATTTT. This sequence encodes CASLTGGLYSNQPQHF.

V gene TRBV4-1 combines with J gene TRBJ2-3; TRBD1 might be the D (5 bases). Trimming took 4 bases from V and 5 from J, leaving 13 bases between them. The CDR3 is 14 residues long. From germline, CDR1 is MGHRA and CDR2 YSYEKL. The chain's CDR3 is CASSPDRLRDTQYF. In DNA form, the CDR3 reads TGCGCCAGCAGCCCCGACAGACTCCGAGATACGCAGTATTTT.

This clone was recorded at least ten times. The V and J genes are TRBV27 and TRBJ2-7; D ambiguous. CDR1 and CDR2 from the germline V gene are MNHEY and SMNVEV (reference sequence). The CDR3 spans 15 residues. The ends were cut back, 3 bases at V and 0 bases at J, with 12 bases in the middle. The CDR3 nucleotides read TGTGCCAGCAGTTTCGTCGGAAGGAGCTCCTACGAGCAGTACTTC. Translation gives CASSFVGRSSYEQYF.

The chain is built from TRBV30 and TRBJ2-7; 8 bases agree with TRBD2. CDR1 is GTSNPN and CDR2 is SVGIG in the germline V gene (reference sequence). The CDR3 runs to 15 residues. V lost 0 bases and J lost 1; bases outside the gene matches: 5. CDR3 in DNA: TGTGCCTGGAGTGTATCGGGACTAGTTTCCTACGAGCAGTACTTC. Protein sequence: CAWSVSGLVSYEQYF. Full variable domain (remainder filled in from reference TRBV30 and TRBJ2-7): SQTIHQWPATLVQPVGSPLSLECTVEGTSNPNLYWYRQAAGRGLQLLFYSVGIGQISSEVPQNLSASRPQDRQFILSSKKLLLSDSGFYLCAWSVSGLVSYEQYFGPGTRLTVT.

V is TRBV7-9 and J is TRBJ2-5; 9 bases align to TRBD2. V was pared by 5 bases and J by 4 bases, with 5 bases of the junction left unmatched. Looked up from germline, CDR1 is SEHNR and CDR2 is FQNEAQ (reference sequence). This CDR3 has 14 residues. In DNA form, the CDR3 reads TGTGCCAGCAGCCCCTTTAGCGGGAGAGAGACCCAGTACTTC. Its translation is CASSPFSGRETQYF. Full variable domain (missing parts from reference TRBV7-9 and TRBJ2-5): DTGVSQNPRHKITKRGQNVTFRCDPISEHNRLYWYRQTLGQGPEFLTYFQNEAQLEKSRLLSDRFSAERPKGSFSTLEIQRTEQGDSAMYLCASSPFSGRETQYFGPGTRLLVL.

V and J are TRBV9 and TRBJ1-1; D may be TRBD1 (5 bases). Trimming took off 4 bases at V and 4 bases at J, with 14 bases between the two ends. The germline V gene has CDR1 SGDLS and CDR2 YYNGEE. This CDR3 comprises 14 residues. DNA of the CDR3: TGTGCCAGCAGCTCTGGACAATCGCCCACTGAAGCTTTCTTT. Encoded protein: CASSSGQSPTEAFF.

The CDR3 DNA reads TGTGCCAGCAGTTACACGGTGAATGAGCAGTTCTTC. It translates to CASSYTVNEQFF. The chain joins TRBV6-2 or TRBV6-3 to TRBJ2-1; D not certain. Germline loops: CDR1 MNHEY, CDR2 SVGEGT. Trimming left V 2 bases short and J 7 bases short, with 6 bases between. The CDR3 covers 12 residues.

The gene calls are TRBV6-5 and TRBJ1-2, with 9 bases fitting TRBD1. The CDR3 is made up of 15 amino acids. Germline CDR1 reads MNHEY; CDR2 reads SVGAGI. The junction had 6 bases not matched to a gene; V was cut back by 2 bases and J by 5 bases. In DNA, the CDR3 is TGTGCCAGCAGTTACGGGCGGGACAGGGAGTATGGCTACACCTTC. This gives the protein CASSYGRDREYGYTF.

The genes are TRBV3-1 (or the pseudogene TRBV3-2) and TRBJ2-7, with 10 nucleotides matching TRBD1. CDR1 and CDR2 (germline): LGHDT, YNNKEL (reference sequence). After removal of 0 bases from V and 4 bases from J, the junction contained 6 bases not matched to a gene. CDR3 length: 16 residues. CDR3 sequence reads: CASSQEGTGDPYEQYF. CDR3 in DNA: TGTGCCAGCAGCCAAGAAGGGACAGGGGACCCTTACGAGCAGTACTTC.

This clone has only one observation. This chain uses TRBV6-5 with TRBJ1-3, with TRBD1 as a possible D gene (6 bases). V was pared by 6 bases and J by 0 bases, with 9 bases between. In germline, CDR1 is MNHEY, CDR2 SVGAGI. The CDR3 has 14 residues. The CDR3 DNA is TGTGCCAGCAGAAGGGACAACTCTGGAAACACCATATATTTT. This translates into CASRRDNSGNTIYF.

The V and J genes are TRBV5-1 and TRBJ2-7; 10 bases agree with TRBD1. V shed 2 bases, J shed 4 bases, and the junction held 6 bases outside the gene matches. Germline V gene data show CDR1 as SGHRS and CDR2 as YFSETQ. The CDR3 spans 15 residues. The CDR3 DNA reads TGCGCCAGCAGCTTAGGGACAGGGGATTCTTACGAGCAGTACTTC. This encodes CASSLGTGDSYEQYF.

The chain links TRBV7-3 to TRBJ2-1, with D possibly TRBD2 on 5 matching bases. CDR3 size: 15 residues. The germline gives CDR1 SGHTA, CDR2 FQGTGA. Trimming took off 0 bases at V and 7 bases at J, with 13 bases between the two ends. The CDR3 sequence: CASSLTFDYRNEQFF. CDR3 in DNA: TGTGCCAGCAGCTTAACTTTTGACTACCGGAATGAGCAGTTCTTC.